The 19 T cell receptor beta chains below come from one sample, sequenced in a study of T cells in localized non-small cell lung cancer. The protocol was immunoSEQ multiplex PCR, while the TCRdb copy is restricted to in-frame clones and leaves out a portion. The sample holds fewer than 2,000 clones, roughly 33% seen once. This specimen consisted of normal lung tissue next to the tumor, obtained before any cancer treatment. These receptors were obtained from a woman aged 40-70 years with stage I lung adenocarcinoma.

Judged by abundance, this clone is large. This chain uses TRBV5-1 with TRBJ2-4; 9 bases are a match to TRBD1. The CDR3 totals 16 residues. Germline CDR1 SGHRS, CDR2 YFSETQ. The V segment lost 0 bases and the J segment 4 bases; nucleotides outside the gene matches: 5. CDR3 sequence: CASSLDPGTGKNIQYF. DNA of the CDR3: TGCGCCAGCAGCTTGGATCCTGGGACAGGGAAAAACATTCAGTACTTC. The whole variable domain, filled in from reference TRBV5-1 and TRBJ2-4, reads KAGVTQTPRYLIKTRGQQVTLSCSPISGHRSVSWYQQTPGQGLQFLFEYFSETQRNKGNFPGRFSGRQFSNSRSEMNVSTLELGDSALYLCASSLDPGTGKNIQYFGAGTRLSVL.

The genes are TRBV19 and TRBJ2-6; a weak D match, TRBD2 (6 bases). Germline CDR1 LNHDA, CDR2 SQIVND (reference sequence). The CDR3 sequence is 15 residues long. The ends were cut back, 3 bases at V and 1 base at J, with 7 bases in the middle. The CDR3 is CASSMRDSGANVLTF. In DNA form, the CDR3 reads TGTGCCAGTAGTATGCGGGATTCTGGGGCCAACGTCCTGACTTTC.

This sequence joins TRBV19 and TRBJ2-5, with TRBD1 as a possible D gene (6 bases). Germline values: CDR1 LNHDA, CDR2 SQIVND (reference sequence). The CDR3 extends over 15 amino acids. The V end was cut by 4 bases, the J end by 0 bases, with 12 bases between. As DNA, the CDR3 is TGTGCCAGTAGTACTGGACAGCCCAACCAAGAGACCCAGTACTTC. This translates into CASSTGQPNQETQYF.

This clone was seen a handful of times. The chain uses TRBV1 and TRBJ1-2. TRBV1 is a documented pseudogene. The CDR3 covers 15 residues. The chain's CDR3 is CASSQDFSVNYGYTF. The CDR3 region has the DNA TGCGCCAGCAGCCAAGATTTTTCGGTGAACTATGGCTACACCTTC.

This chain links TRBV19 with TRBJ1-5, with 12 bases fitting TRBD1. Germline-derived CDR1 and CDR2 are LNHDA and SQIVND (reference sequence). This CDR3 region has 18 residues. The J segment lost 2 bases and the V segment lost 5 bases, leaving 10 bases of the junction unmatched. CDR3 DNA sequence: TGTGCCAGTAGTTCAGTACCGGGACAGGGGGCCGGCAATCAGCCCCAGCATTTT. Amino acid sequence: CASSSVPGQGAGNQPQHF.

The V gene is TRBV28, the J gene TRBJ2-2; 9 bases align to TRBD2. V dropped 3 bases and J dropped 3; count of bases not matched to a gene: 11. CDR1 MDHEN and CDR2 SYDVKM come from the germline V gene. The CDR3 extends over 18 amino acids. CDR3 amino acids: CASSFPPASGTHTGELFF. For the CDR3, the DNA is TGTGCCAGCAGTTTTCCTCCGGCTAGCGGGACCCACACCGGGGAGCTGTTTTTT.

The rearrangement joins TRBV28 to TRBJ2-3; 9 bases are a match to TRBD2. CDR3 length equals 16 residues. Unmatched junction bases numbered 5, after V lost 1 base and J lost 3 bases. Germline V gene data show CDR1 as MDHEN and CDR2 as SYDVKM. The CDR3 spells CASSLFAGGTTDTQYF. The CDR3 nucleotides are TGTGCCAGCAGTTTATTCGCGGGAGGGACGACAGATACGCAGTATTTT.

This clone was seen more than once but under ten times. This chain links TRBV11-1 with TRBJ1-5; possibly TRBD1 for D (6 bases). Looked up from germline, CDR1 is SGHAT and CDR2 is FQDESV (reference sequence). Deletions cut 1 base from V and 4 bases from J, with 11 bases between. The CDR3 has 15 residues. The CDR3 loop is CASSLGGGQNQPQHF. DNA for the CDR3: TGTGCCAGCAGCTTAGGTGGGGGCCAGAATCAGCCCCAGCATTTT.

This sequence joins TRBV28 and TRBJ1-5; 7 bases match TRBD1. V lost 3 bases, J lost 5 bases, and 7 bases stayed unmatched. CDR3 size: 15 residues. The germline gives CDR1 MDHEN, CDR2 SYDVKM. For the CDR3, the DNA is TGTGCCAGCAGTTTTAAGGGGGCGGGCGATCAGCCCCAGCATTTT. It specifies CASSFKGAGDQPQHF.

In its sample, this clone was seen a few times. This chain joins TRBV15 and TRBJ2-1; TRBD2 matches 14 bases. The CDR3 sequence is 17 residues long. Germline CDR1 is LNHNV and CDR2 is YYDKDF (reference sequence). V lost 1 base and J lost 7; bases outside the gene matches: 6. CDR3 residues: CATSRAGLAGVRNEQFF. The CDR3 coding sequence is TGTGCCACCAGCAGAGCGGGACTAGCGGGAGTGAGGAATGAGCAGTTCTTC.

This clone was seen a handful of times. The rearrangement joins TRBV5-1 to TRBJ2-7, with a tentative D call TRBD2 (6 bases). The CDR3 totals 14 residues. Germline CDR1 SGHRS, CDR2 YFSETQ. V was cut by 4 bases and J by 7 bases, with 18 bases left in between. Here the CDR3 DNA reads TGCGCCAGCAGCACGGGACTCTCTGCCAGGGAGCAGTACTTC. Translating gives CASSTGLSAREQYF.

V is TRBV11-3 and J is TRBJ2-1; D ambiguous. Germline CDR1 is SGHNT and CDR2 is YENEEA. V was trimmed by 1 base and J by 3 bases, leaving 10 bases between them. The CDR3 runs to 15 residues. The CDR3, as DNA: TGTGCCAGCAGCTTAGGTCTGGGCAGCTACAATGAGCAGTTCTTC. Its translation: CASSLGLGSYNEQFF.

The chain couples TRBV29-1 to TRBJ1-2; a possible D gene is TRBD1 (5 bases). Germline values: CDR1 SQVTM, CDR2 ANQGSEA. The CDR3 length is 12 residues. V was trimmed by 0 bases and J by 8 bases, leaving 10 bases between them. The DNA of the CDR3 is TGCAGCGTTGAAGAGGGGGGTGGCGGCTACACCTTC. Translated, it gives CSVEEGGGGYTF.

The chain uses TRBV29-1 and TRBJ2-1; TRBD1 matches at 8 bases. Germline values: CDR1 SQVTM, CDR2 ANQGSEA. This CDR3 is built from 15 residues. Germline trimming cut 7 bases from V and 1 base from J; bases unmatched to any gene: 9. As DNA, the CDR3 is TGCAGCGCCCCGGACAGGGATAAGTCCTACAATGAGCAGTTCTTC. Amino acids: CSAPDRDKSYNEQFF.

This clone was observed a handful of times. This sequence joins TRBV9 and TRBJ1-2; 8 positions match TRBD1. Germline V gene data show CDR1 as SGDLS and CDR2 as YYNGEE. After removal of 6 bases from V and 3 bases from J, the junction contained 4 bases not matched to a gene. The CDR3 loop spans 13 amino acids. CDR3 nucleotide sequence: TGTGCCAGCAACTCAGGGGGCGACTATGGCTACACCTTC. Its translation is CASNSGGDYGYTF. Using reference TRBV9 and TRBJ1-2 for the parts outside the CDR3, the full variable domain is DSGVTQTPKHLITATGQRVTLRCSPRSGDLSVYWYQQSLDQGLQFLIQYYNGEERAKGNILERFSAQQFPDLHSELNLSSLELGDSALYFCASNSGGDYGYTFGSGTRLTVV.

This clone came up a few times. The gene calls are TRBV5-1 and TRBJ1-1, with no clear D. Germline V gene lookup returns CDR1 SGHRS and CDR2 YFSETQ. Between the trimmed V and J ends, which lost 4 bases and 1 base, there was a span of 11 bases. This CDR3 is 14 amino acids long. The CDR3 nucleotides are TGCGCCAGCAGCCCTTCTTCAGGGAACACTGAAGCTTTCTTT. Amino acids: CASSPSSGNTEAFF.

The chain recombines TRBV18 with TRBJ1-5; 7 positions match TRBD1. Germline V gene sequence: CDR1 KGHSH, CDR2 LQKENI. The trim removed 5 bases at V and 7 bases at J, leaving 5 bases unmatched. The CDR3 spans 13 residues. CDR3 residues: CASSSQGDQPQHF. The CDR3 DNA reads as TGTGCCAGCTCATCCCAGGGGGACCAGCCCCAGCATTTT. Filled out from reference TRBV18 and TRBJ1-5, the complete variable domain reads NAGVMQNPRHLVRRRGQEARLRCSPMKGHSHVYWYRQLPEEGLKFMVYLQKENIIDESGMPKERFSAEFPKEGPSILRIQQVVRGDSAAYFCASSSQGDQPQHFGDGTRLSIL.

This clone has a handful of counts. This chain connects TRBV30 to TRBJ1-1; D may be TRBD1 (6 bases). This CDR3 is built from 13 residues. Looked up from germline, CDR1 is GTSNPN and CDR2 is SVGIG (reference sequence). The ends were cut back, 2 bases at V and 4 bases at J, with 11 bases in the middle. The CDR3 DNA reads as TGTGCCTGGAGTCAGGGGACCGGCACTGAAGCTTTCTTT. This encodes CAWSQGTGTEAFF.

In nucleotides, the CDR3 is TGTGCCAGCAGAGTAGCGGGCCCCACGCTGGGGCAGTTCTTC. Its protein is CASRVAGPTLGQFF. The V and J genes are TRBV6-8 and TRBJ2-1, with 7 bases identical to TRBD2. The germline gives CDR1 MNHGY, CDR2 SAAAGT. This CDR3 spans 14 amino acids. Trimming at V came to 6 bases and at J to 12 bases, leaving 14 bases not matched to a gene.